Listed below are T cell receptor beta chains from one sample, sequenced in a study of cytomegalovirus exposure and HLA in healthy donors. This table comes from immunoSEQ multiplex PCR, and its TCRdb copy is limited to in-frame clones, with some not included. The top ten hold approximately 5.6% of the sample, which has about 130,000 clones, about 81% seen once. Sequencing input: PBMCs. Receptor source: a woman between 40 and 55 years old in good health and CMV-seropositive. Each CDR3 is given with its conserved first and last residue. The D gene is left open where the match is weak. The size of a clone is reported for some rows only, either as once, few or many, or as a class for expanded clones.

J,D,V,size,CDR3,DNA
TRBJ2-1,TRBD2,TRBV7-2,NA,CASSHGGLSEQFF,TGTGCCAGCAGTCATGGGGGACTAAGTGAGCAGTTCTTC
TRBJ2-5,TRBD2,TRBV2,NA,CASTWEGIETQYF,TGTGCCAGCACTTGGGAGGGAATAGAGACCCAGTACTTC
TRBJ2-2,NA,TRBV30,NA,CAWSLGASNTGELFF,TGTGCCTGGAGTTTGGGGGCCTCGAACACCGGGGAGCTGTTTTTT
TRBJ1-1,NA,TRBV5-1,NA,CASSTQDTEAFF,TGCGCCAGCAGTACCCAGGACACTGAAGCTTTCTTT
TRBJ2-7,NA,TRBV7-9,NA,CASSLIGGTYEQYF,TGTGCCAGCAGCTTAATCGGGGGAACCTACGAGCAGTACTTC
TRBJ2-7,NA,TRBV28,NA,CASSVPGGFLYEQYF,TGTGCCAGCTCCGTGCCGGGTGGCTTTCTCTACGAGCAGTACTTC
TRBJ2-3,TRBD1,TRBV29-1,NA,CSVLIPGQGFSDTQYF,TGCAGCGTTTTAATACCGGGACAGGGTTTTTCAGATACGCAGTATTTT
TRBJ1-3,NA,TRBV6-1,NA,CASSVRQLSTSGNTIYF,TGTGCCAGCAGTGTAAGACAGTTGTCAACTTCTGGAAACACCATATATTTT
TRBJ1-2,NA,TRBV29-1,NA,CSGQQGLRSGYTF,TGCAGCGGACAACAGGGTTTGAGGAGTGGCTACACCTTC
TRBJ1-1,NA,TRBV6-1,NA,CASSDPRENTEAFF,TGTGCCAGCAGTGACCCCAGGGAAAACACTGAAGCTTTCTTT
TRBJ1-5,NA,TRBV7-2,NA,CASGENSNQPQHF,TGTGCCTCGGGGGAAAATAGCAATCAGCCCCAGCATTTT
TRBJ2-1,TRBD2,TRBV11-3,NA,CASSLALGGRGNEQFF,TGTGCCAGCAGCTTGGCTTTAGGCGGGAGGGGCAATGAGCAGTTCTTC
TRBJ2-7,TRBD1,TRBV9,once,CASSPTGQVYEQYF,TGTGCCAGCAGCCCCACGGGACAGGTTTACGAGCAGTACTTC
TRBJ2-5,TRBD1,TRBV5-6,NA,CASSPLVLDRGPQGDQYF,TGTGCCAGCAGCCCGCTCGTCCTGGACAGGGGTCCCCAGGGGGACCAGTACTTC
TRBJ2-5,NA,TRBV29-1,NA,CSVEYRVLYQETQYF,TGCAGCGTTGAGTATAGAGTGCTGTACCAAGAGACCCAGTACTTC
TRBJ2-1,TRBD2,TRBV15,NA,CATGTSGNNEQFF,TGTGCCACTGGGACTAGCGGAAACAATGAGCAGTTCTTC
TRBJ2-4,NA,TRBV6-6,once,CASSYSNGKNIQYF,TGTGCCAGCAGTTACTCGAACGGCAAAAACATTCAGTACTTC
TRBJ2-7,TRBD1,TRBV6-1,NA,CASSERGRGYEQYF,TGTGCCAGCAGTGAAAGGGGCAGGGGGTACGAGCAGTACTTC
TRBJ1-4,TRBD1,TRBV5-4,few,CASSFSKGAGEKLFF,TGTGCCAGCAGCTTTTCGAAGGGGGCGGGGGAAAAACTGTTTTTT
TRBJ1-2,NA,TRBV28,NA,CASRFQGKDYGYTF,TGTGCCAGCAGGTTTCAGGGGAAAGACTATGGCTACACCTTC
TRBJ2-5,TRBD2,TRBV6-4,NA,CASRLTSGREETQYF,TGTGCCAGCAGACTGACTAGCGGGAGGGAAGAGACCCAGTACTTC
TRBJ2-1,TRBD2,TRBV9,NA,CASSAGTSDNEQFF,TGTGCCAGCAGCGCCGGGACTAGCGACAATGAGCAGTTCTTC
TRBJ2-1,TRBD1,TRBV19,NA,CASSIPLGTAYNEQFF,TGTGCCAGTAGTATCCCCCTTGGGACAGCCTACAATGAGCAGTTCTTC
TRBJ2-1,NA,TRBV27,NA,CASSLSGVLRYNEQFF,TGTGCCAGCAGTTTATCAGGGGTCCTACGGTACAATGAGCAGTTCTTC
TRBJ2-7,TRBD1,TRBV10-3,NA,CAISESDREREQYF,TGTGCCATCAGTGAGTCCGACAGGGAGCGCGAGCAGTACTTC
TRBJ1-2,NA,TRBV4-3,once,CASSQSPGGNYGYTF,TGCGCCAGCAGCCAATCACCGGGAGGGAACTATGGCTACACCTTC
TRBJ1-1,NA,TRBV5-1,NA,CASSYTPGETRLNTEAFF,TGCGCCAGCAGTTATACTCCCGGGGAAACGCGGTTGAACACTGAAGCTTTCTTT
TRBJ1-1,NA,TRBV7-9,NA,CASSLALGQGCKAFF,TGTGCCAGCAGCTTAGCCCTTGGGCAGGGATGTAAAGCTTTCTTT
TRBJ1-5,NA,TRBV28,NA,CASSQGRGYNQPQHF,TGTGCCAGCAGTCAGGGGAGGGGGTACAATCAGCCCCAGCATTTT
TRBJ2-3,NA,TRBV5-4,NA,CASSRAASVTDTQYF,TGTGCCAGCAGCCGCGCCGCTTCGGTCACAGATACGCAGTATTTT
TRBJ2-1,TRBD2,TRBV7-2,NA,CASSERLAGSYNEQFF,TGTGCCAGCAGCGAGCGACTAGCGGGATCCTACAATGAGCAGTTCTTC
TRBJ2-2,TRBD1,TRBV18,NA,CASSQGQGVTGELFF,TGTGCCAGCTCACAAGGACAGGGCGTAACCGGGGAGCTGTTTTTT
TRBJ2-5,TRBD2,TRBV2,NA,CASNREGQETQYF,TGTGCCAGCAATAGGGAGGGCCAAGAGACCCAGTACTTC
TRBJ2-7,TRBD1,TRBV9,NA,CASSVAGQGAYEQYF,TGTGCCAGCAGCGTAGCGGGACAGGGGGCTTACGAGCAGTACTTC
TRBJ1-3,TRBD1,TRBV4-1,NA,CASSQDSGQGIDSGNTIYF,TGCGCCAGCAGCCAAGATTCAGGACAGGGGATCGACTCTGGAAACACCATATATTTT
TRBJ2-1,TRBD2,TRBV7-6,NA,CASSLGLAGVGNEQFF,TGTGCCAGCAGCTTGGGACTAGCGGGAGTTGGCAATGAGCAGTTCTTC
TRBJ2-7,NA,TRBV5-1,NA,CASSFSGRLDEQYF,TGCGCCAGCAGCTTTTCCGGGAGACTCGACGAGCAGTACTTC
TRBJ1-5,NA,TRBV19,NA,CASPRGPHNQPQHF,TGTGCCAGCCCTCGGGGTCCCCACAATCAGCCCCAGCATTTT
TRBJ1-5,NA,TRBV25-1,NA,CASSEPGGNQPQHF,TGTGCCAGCAGTGAACCGGGAGGGAATCAGCCCCAGCATTTT
TRBJ2-1,TRBD1,TRBV28,NA,CASSSLRTGVNEQFF,TGTGCCAGCAGTTCGCTCCGGACAGGGGTCAATGAGCAGTTCTTC
TRBJ1-5,NA,TRBV30,NA,CAWSQGYNQPQHF,TGTGCCTGGAGCCAGGGCTACAATCAGCCCCAGCATTTT
TRBJ1-1,TRBD1,TRBV7-9,NA,CASSLIGTGGTEAFF,TGTGCCAGCAGCTTAATCGGGACAGGGGGCACTGAAGCTTTCTTT
TRBJ1-2,NA,TRBV4-1,few,CASSQFGGTGYTF,TGCGCCAGCAGCCAGTTCGGAGGGACTGGCTACACCTTC
TRBJ1-5,NA,TRBV6-5,NA,CASSYLPLDSNQPQHF,TGTGCCAGCAGTTACTTGCCTCTAGATAGCAATCAGCCCCAGCATTTT
TRBJ2-2,TRBD2,TRBV6-5,NA,CASRRLAGGTGELFF,TGTGCCAGCAGAAGATTAGCGGGAGGCACCGGGGAGCTGTTTTTT
TRBJ2-5,NA,TRBV4-3,once,CASSQDRQTQETQYF,TGCGCCAGCAGCCAAGATAGGCAGACTCAAGAGACCCAGTACTTC